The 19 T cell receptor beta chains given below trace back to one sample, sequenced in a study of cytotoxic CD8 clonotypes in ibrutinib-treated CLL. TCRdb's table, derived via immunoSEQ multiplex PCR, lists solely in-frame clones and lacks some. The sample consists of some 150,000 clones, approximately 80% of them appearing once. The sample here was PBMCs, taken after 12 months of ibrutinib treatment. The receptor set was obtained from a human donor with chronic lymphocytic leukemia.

DNA for the CDR3: TGTGCCAGCAGTTCCCGGAACAGGGGGGGCACCATATATTTT. It codes for CASSSRNRGGTIYF. The chain couples TRBV28 to TRBJ1-3; 8 nucleotides line up with TRBD1. CDR3 length equals 14 residues. Germline-derived CDR1 and CDR2 are MDHEN and SYDVKM. V was pared by 4 bases and J by 9 bases, with 8 bases of the junction left unmatched.

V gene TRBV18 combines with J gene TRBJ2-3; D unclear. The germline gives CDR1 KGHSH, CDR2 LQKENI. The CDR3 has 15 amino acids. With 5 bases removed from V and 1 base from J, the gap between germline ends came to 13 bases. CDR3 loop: CASSRLPLGTDTQYF. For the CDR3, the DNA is TGTGCCAGCTCAAGACTCCCGCTGGGCACAGATACGCAGTATTTT.

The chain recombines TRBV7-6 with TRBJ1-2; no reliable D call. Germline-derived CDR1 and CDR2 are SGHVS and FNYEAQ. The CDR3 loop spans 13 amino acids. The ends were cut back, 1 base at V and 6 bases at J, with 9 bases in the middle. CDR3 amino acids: CASSLGGPDGYTF. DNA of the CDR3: TGTGCCAGCAGCTTAGGAGGGCCCGATGGCTACACCTTC.

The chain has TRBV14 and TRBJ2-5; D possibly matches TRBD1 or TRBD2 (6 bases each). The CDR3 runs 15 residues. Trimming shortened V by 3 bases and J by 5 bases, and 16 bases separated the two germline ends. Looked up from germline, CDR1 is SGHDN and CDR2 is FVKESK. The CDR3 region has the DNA TGTGCCAGCAGCCACAACCAGGGGACTTGGGAGACCCAGTACTTC. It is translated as CASSHNQGTWETQYF.

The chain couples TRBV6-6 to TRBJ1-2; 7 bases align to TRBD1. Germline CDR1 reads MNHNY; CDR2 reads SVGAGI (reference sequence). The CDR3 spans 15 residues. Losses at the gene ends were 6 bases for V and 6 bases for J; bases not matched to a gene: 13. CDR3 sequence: CASSDARTGPHGYTF. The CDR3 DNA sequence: TGTGCCAGCAGCGATGCCCGGACAGGACCCCATGGCTACACCTTC.

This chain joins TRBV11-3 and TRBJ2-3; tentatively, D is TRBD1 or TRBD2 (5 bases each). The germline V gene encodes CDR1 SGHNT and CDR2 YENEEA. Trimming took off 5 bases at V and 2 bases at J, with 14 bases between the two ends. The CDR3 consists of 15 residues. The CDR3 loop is CASSPGDGNTDTQYF. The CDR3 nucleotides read TGTGCCAGCAGCCCCGGGGACGGCAACACAGATACGCAGTATTTT.

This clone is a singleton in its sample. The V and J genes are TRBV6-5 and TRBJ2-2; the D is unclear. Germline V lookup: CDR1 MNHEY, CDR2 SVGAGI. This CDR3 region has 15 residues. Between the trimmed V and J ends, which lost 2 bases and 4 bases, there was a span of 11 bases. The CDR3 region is CASSYLALGTGELFF. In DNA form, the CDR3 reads TGTGCCAGCAGTTACCTCGCTCTGGGCACCGGGGAGCTGTTTTTT.

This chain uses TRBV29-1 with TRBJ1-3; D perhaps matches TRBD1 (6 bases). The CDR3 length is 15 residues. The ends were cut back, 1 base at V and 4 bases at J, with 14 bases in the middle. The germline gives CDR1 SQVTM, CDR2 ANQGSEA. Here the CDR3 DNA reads TGCAGCGTTGAAGTCCGGGGGGCGAGCGGAAACACCATATATTTT. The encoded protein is CSVEVRGASGNTIYF.

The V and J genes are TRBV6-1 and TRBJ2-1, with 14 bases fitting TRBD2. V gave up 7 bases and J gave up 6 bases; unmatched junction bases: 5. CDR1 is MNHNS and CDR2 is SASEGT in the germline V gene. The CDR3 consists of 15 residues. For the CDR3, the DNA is TGTGCCAGCACCCCGGGACTAGCGGGAGTCAATGAGCAGTTCTTC. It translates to CASTPGLAGVNEQFF.

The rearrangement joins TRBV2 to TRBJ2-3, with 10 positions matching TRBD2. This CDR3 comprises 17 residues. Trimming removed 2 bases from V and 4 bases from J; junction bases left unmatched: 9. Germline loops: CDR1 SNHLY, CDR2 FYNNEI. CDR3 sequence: CASSEFGLAGAADTQYF. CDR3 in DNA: TGTGCCAGCAGTGAATTTGGCCTAGCGGGAGCCGCAGATACGCAGTATTTT.

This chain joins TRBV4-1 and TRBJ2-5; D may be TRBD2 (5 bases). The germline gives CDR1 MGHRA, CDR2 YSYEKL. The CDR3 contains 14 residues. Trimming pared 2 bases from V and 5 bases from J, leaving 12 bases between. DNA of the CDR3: TGCGCCAGCAGCCAACTACTACCGGGGGAGACCCAGTACTTC. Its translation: CASSQLLPGETQYF.

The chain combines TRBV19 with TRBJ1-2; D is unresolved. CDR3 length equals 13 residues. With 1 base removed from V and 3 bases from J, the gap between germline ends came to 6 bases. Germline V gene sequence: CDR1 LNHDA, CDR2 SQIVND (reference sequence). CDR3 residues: CASSIGRHYGYTF. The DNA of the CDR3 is TGTGCCAGTAGTATAGGCAGACACTATGGCTACACCTTC.

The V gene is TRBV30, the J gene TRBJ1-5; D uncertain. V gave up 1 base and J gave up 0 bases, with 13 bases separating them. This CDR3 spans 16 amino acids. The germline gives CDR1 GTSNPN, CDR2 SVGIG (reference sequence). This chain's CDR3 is CAWSAGPSYSNQPQHF. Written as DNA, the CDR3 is TGTGCCTGGAGTGCAGGACCAAGTTATAGCAATCAGCCCCAGCATTTT.

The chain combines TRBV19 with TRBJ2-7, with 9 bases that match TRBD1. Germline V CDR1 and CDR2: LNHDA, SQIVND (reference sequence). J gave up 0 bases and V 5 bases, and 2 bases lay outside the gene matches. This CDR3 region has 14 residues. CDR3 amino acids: CASSATGGSYEQYF. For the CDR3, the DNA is TGTGCCAGTAGTGCGACAGGGGGCTCCTACGAGCAGTACTTC.

This CDR3 reads CASSVLRRGSTDTQYF. CDR3 nucleotide sequence: TGTGCCAGCAGTGTTTTGAGGCGGGGCAGCACAGATACGCAGTATTTT. The chain has TRBV2 and TRBJ2-3; D may be TRBD2 (6 bases). The CDR3 covers 16 residues. V lost 4 bases and J lost 0, with 14 bases in between. CDR1 is SNHLY and CDR2 is FYNNEI in the germline V gene.

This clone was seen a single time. CDR3 region: CASSLGRTDTQYF. The CDR3 DNA is TGCGCCAGCAGCTTGGGCCGCACAGATACGCAGTATTTT. The chain uses TRBV5-1 and TRBJ2-3; no definite D call. Trimming pared 0 bases from V and 1 base from J, leaving 3 bases between. This CDR3 is built from 13 residues. Germline CDR1 reads SGHRS; CDR2 reads YFSETQ.

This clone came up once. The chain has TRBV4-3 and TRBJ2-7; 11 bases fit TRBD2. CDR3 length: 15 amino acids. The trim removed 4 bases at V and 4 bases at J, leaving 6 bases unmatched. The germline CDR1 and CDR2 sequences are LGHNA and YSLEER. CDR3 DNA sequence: TGCGCCAGCAGCCCCGGGACTAGCGGACTTTACGAGCAGTACTTC. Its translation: CASSPGTSGLYEQYF.

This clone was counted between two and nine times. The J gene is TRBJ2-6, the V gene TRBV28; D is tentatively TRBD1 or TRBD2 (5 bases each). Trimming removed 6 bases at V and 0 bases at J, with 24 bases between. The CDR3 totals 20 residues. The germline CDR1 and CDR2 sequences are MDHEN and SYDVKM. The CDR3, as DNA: TGTGCCAGCAGGTACACAGGACAAGAAGAAGGGAGCTCTGGGGCCAACGTCCTGACTTTC. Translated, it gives CASRYTGQEEGSSGANVLTF.

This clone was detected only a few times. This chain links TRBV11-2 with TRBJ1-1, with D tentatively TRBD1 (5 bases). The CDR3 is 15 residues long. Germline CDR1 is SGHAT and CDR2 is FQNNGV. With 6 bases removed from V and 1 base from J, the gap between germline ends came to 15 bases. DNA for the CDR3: TGTGCCAGCAGTCCTGGGAGGCAGGGGAACACTGAAGCTTTCTTT. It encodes CASSPGRQGNTEAFF.